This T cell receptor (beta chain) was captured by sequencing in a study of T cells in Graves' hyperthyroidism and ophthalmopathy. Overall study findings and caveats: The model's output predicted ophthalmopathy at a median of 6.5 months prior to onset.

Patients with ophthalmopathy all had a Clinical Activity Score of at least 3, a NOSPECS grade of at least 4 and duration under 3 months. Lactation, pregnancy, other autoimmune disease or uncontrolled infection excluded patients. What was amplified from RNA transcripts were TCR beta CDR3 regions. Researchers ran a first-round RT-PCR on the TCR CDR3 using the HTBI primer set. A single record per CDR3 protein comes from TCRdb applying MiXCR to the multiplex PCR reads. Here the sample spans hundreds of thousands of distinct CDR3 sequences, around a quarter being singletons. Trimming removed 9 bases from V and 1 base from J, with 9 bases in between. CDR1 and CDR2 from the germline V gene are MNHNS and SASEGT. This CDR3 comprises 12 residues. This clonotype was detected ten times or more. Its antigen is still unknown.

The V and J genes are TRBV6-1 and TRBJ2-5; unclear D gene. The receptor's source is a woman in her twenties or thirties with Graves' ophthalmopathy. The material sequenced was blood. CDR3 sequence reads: CASRRGQETQYF. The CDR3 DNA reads TGTGCCAGTCGCAGAGGCCAAGAGACCCAGTACTTC.